Listed below are T cell receptor beta chains from one sample, sequenced in a study of cytomegalovirus exposure and HLA in healthy donors. Sequencing was performed with immunoSEQ multiplex PCR; in TCRdb, only in-frame clones are kept and a portion is missing. The data hold fewer than 250,000 clones, with under 80% observed a single time. Material: PBMCs. These receptors all come from a girl aged 2 to 10 in good health and CMV-seronegative. Each CDR3 is given with its conserved first and last residue. A D gene is named only where the DNA matches it firmly. Some rows have no size entry. The others give once, few or many, or a class for an expanded clone.

TRBJ1-4 | - | TRBV5-6 | - | TGTGCCAGCAGCCCCTACGCAGGGCACATAACTAATGAAAAACTGTTTTTT | CASSPYAGHITNEKLFF
TRBJ2-1 | - | TRBV29-1 | TRBD1 | TGCAGCATCTCTCAGGGGGCGGGTGAGCAGTTCTTC | CSISQGAGEQFF
TRBJ1-3 | - | TRBV16 | - | TGTGCCAGCAGCCAAGATCTCGGTAACACCATATATTTT | CASSQDLGNTIYF
TRBJ2-2 | - | TRBV21-1 | - | TGTGCCAGCAGCAAAGTCGCTTGGGGGCGGGAGATTGGGGAGCTGTTTTTT | CASSKVAWGREIGELFF
TRBJ2-7 | - | TRBV6-1 | TRBD1 | TGTGCCAGCAGCGGGACAGGGGGCTACGAGCAGTACTTC | CASSGTGGYEQYF
TRBJ2-3 | - | TRBV9 | - | TGTGCCAGCAGCGTAGGAGTTGCAGATACGCAGTATTTT | CASSVGVADTQYF
TRBJ2-3 | - | TRBV9 | - | TGTGCCAGCAGCGTAGCAGGGGCAGATACGCAGTATTTT | CASSVAGADTQYF
TRBJ1-1 | - | TRBV20-1 | - | TGCAGGGCGGGGGTACGCACTGAAGCTTTCTTT | CRAGVRTEAFF
TRBJ2-2 | - | TRBV4-1 | - | TGCGCCAGCAGCCTATTACAGGGTTCCGGGGAGCTGTTTTTT | CASSLLQGSGELFF
TRBJ1-6 | - | TRBV5-6 | - | TGTGCCAGCAGCTTGGGCGGGGGCCCTAGCTCCTATAATTCACCCCTCCACTTT | CASSLGGGPSSYNSPLHF
TRBJ2-7 | - | TRBV30 | TRBD1 | TGTGCCTGGAGTGTAGGGGGCACTTACGAGCAGTACTTC | CAWSVGGTYEQYF
TRBJ2-5 | - | TRBV4-1 | - | TGCGCCAGCAGCCCGCTCGACAGGCGCGGAGAGACCCAGTACTTC | CASSPLDRRGETQYF
TRBJ2-7 | - | TRBV5-4 | - | TGTGCCAGCAGCTTGGACAGTGCGGGGGAGCAGTACTTC | CASSLDSAGEQYF
TRBJ1-1 | - | TRBV5-6 | TRBD1 | TGTGCCAGCAGCTTGAAGGGGGCTTTTTGGGCTTTCTTT | CASSLKGAFWAFF
TRBJ2-7 | - | TRBV6-1 | - | TGTGCCAGCAGGGAAGCTAGCTCCTACGAGCAGTACTTC | CASREASSYEQYF
TRBJ2-2 | - | TRBV18 | TRBD2 | TGTGCCAGCTCACCACGTGCGAGCGGGAGGGCGGACACCGGGGAGCTGTTTTTT | CASSPRASGRADTGELFF
TRBJ1-1 | - | TRBV5-4 | - | TGTGCCAGCAGCGCTATAACGGGGGGAAACACTGAAGCTTTCTTT | CASSAITGGNTEAFF
TRBJ2-2 | once | TRBV6-1 | - | TGTGCCAGCAGCGGACAGTCGAACACCGGGGAGCTGTTTTTT | CASSGQSNTGELFF
TRBJ2-1 | - | TRBV29-1 | TRBD2 | TGCAGCGTTGATTTCGCCGGGGAGGGTGAGCAGTTCTTC | CSVDFAGEGEQFF
TRBJ2-7 | - | TRBV2 | - | TGTGCCAGCAGTGCGTCTAGTACGAATGCCTACGAGCAGTACTTC | CASSASSTNAYEQYF
TRBJ1-1 | - | TRBV5-6 | - | TGTGCCAGCAGCTTGGGCAGCGATACCTATGAAGCTTTCTTT | CASSLGSDTYEAFF
TRBJ2-3 | - | TRBV9 | - | TGTGCCAGCAGCGTAGCGCTAACCACAGATACGCAGTATTTT | CASSVALTTDTQYF
TRBJ1-1 | few | TRBV6-1 | - | TGTGCCAGTAAAATGAACACTGAAGCTTTCTTT | CASKMNTEAFF
TRBJ1-2 | - | TRBV18 | TRBD1 | TGTGCCAGCTCCCGTGGGACAGGTTATGGCTACACCTTC | CASSRGTGYGYTF
TRBJ2-3 | few | TRBV6-1 | - | TGTGCCAGCAGCCCCCTGGACAAAAGCACAGATACGCAGTATTTT | CASSPLDKSTDTQYF
TRBJ1-5 | - | TRBV6-5 | - | TGTGCCAGCCGGGCAGGGCCAAGTCAGCCCCAGCATTTT | CASRAGPSQPQHF
TRBJ2-7 | - | TRBV19 | TRBD2 | TGTGCCAGTAGTCGGGCTAGCGGGAGCTACGAGCAGTACTTC | CASSRASGSYEQYF
TRBJ2-1 | - | TRBV4-2 | TRBD2 | TGTGCCAGCAGCCAAGCTGAGCTAGCGGGAGGAAATGAGCAGTTCTTC | CASSQAELAGGNEQFF
TRBJ1-2 | - | TRBV6-5 | - | TGTGCCAGCAGTTACTCCGGGAACATTGGGTATGGCTACACCTTC | CASSYSGNIGYGYTF
TRBJ2-7 | - | TRBV29-1 | - | TGCAGCGTCTCCGAGGGGGTTCTCTACGAGCAGTACTTC | CSVSEGVLYEQYF
TRBJ2-5 | - | TRBV13 | - | TGTGCCAGCAGCTTAGGCCAGGGGGGAGTGGGCGAGACCCAGTACTTC | CASSLGQGGVGETQYF
TRBJ1-2 | - | TRBV7-9 | TRBD1 | TGTGCCAGCAGCCGTATACAGGGGTCGGTTGGCTACACCTTC | CASSRIQGSVGYTF
TRBJ1-3 | - | TRBV4-1 | TRBD1 | TGCGCCAGCAGCCAAGATCAGGAGGGGGCAACCTCTGGAAACACCATATATTTT | CASSQDQEGATSGNTIYF
TRBJ2-3 | - | TRBV29-1 | - | TGCAGCGTTGCCCTCAAGCTCACCGATACGCAGTATTTT | CSVALKLTDTQYF
TRBJ1-6 | - | TRBV14 | TRBD1 | TGTGCCAGCAGCCTCATCGGGACAGGGCGTCGTAATTCACCCCTCCACTTT | CASSLIGTGRRNSPLHF
TRBJ2-7 | - | TRBV10-2 | TRBD1 | TGCGCCAGCAGTAACAGGGGCTACGAGCAGTACTTC | CASSNRGYEQYF
TRBJ2-1 | - | TRBV5-1 | - | TGCGCCAGCAGCTTGGTTTCGCTCCCTATCTCCTACAATGAGCAGTTCTTC | CASSLVSLPISYNEQFF
TRBJ2-7 | - | TRBV29-1 | TRBD1 | TGCAGCGTCAATACCGGGACAGGGTACAGAGCCTACGAGCAGTACTTC | CSVNTGTGYRAYEQYF
TRBJ2-7 | once | TRBV7-6 | - | TGTGCCAGCAGCTTAGGTAGCCTGTCCGTAGGCTCCTACGAGCAGTACTTC | CASSLGSLSVGSYEQYF
TRBJ1-4 | - | TRBV7-6 | - | TGTGCCAGCAGCTTAGACAGGGCCTTCAATGAAAAACTGTTTTTT | CASSLDRAFNEKLFF
TRBJ1-6 | - | TRBV6-5 | TRBD1 | TGTGCCAGCAGTTACTTCGGACAGGGTAATTCACCCCTCCACTTT | CASSYFGQGNSPLHF
TRBJ1-6 | - | TRBV19 | TRBD1 | TGTGCCAGTAGTAACCCCCCCGACAGGGGTTCGGCTTCACCCCTCCACTTT | CASSNPPDRGSASPLHF
TRBJ2-5 | - | TRBV29-1 | TRBD1 | TGCAGCGTTGATGACGTGACAGGGGGAATGTACCAAGAGACCCAGTACTTC | CSVDDVTGGMYQETQYF
TRBJ1-1 | - | TRBV27 | - | TGTGCCAGCAGTTTAGTGAGGGGGATAGGGAACACTGAAGCTTTCTTT | CASSLVRGIGNTEAFF
TRBJ1-6 | once | TRBV5-6 | - | TGTGCCAGCAGCGTAGTTAGGGAGGGTAACCTCTCACCCCTCCACTTT | CASSVVREGNLSPLHF
TRBJ2-4 | - | TRBV2 | TRBD2 | TGTGCCAGCAGCCCGGGACTAGCGGGGGGAAACATTCAGTACTTC | CASSPGLAGGNIQYF
TRBJ2-1 | few | TRBV19 | TRBD2 | TGTGCCAGTAGTTCCCCCACTAGCGGGGGGTTCTACAATGAGCAGTTCTTC | CASSSPTSGGFYNEQFF
TRBJ2-1 | - | TRBV7-8 | TRBD2 | TGTGCCAGCCGCGGGAGGGGGTACAATGAGCAGTTCTTC | CASRGRGYNEQFF
TRBJ2-1 | - | TRBV5-6 | TRBD2 | TGTGCCAGCAGCTTCATCGATAGCGGGAGCAATGAGCAGTTCTTC | CASSFIDSGSNEQFF
TRBJ2-1 | - | TRBV7-8 | - | TGTGCCAGCAGCGGCCGGTTGGGGGGCTACAATGAGCAGTTCTTC | CASSGRLGGYNEQFF
TRBJ1-4 | - | TRBV7-2 | - | TGTGCCAGCAGCTTAGAGCCGAAGTCGGGGAAACTGTTTTTT | CASSLEPKSGKLFF
TRBJ2-1 | - | TRBV27 | - | TGTGCCAGCAGTAGACCACGCGGGGACAATGAGCAGTTCTTC | CASSRPRGDNEQFF
TRBJ2-3 | - | TRBV4-2 | TRBD1 | TGTGCCAGCAGCCGTCTGGGACAGGACGCCGTAGATACGCAGTATTTT | CASSRLGQDAVDTQYF
TRBJ1-5 | few | TRBV4-1 | - | TGCGCCAGCAGCCAAGGGAGCGGGAATCAGCCCCAGCATTTT | CASSQGSGNQPQHF
TRBJ2-3 | - | TRBV2 | TRBD2 | TGTGCCAGCCCTTCTTCTAGCGGGGCTCGCACAGATACGCAGTATTTT | CASPSSSGARTDTQYF